This T cell receptor beta chain was identified during a study of CD8+ T cells in alopecia areata. The CDR3 extends over 15 amino acids. V lost 8 bases and J 7 bases, leaving 20 bases between the germline ends. The germline V gene has CDR1 MNHEY and CDR2 SMNVEV (reference sequence). Sample treatment: oral pan-JAK inhibitor, 5-10 mg twice daily. Sequencing templates came from extracted RNA that was reverse transcribed into cDNA. Here immunoSEQ multiplex PCR was the method, and the copy in TCRdb shows in-frame clones only, minus some. Here the sample spans 130,000 to 150,000 clones, 82% being singletons.

The sequence was obtained from a human donor with alopecia areata. This chain connects TRBV27 to TRBJ1-4, with TRBD1 as a possible D gene (5 bases). The specimen was CD8+ T cells sorted from blood, collected at week 4, from a patient treated with tofacitinib. The CDR3 DNA sequence: TGTGCCAGCCGCCCGGGGGTGGCGCGGGGTGAAAAACTGTTTTTT. This translates into CASRPGVARGEKLFF.